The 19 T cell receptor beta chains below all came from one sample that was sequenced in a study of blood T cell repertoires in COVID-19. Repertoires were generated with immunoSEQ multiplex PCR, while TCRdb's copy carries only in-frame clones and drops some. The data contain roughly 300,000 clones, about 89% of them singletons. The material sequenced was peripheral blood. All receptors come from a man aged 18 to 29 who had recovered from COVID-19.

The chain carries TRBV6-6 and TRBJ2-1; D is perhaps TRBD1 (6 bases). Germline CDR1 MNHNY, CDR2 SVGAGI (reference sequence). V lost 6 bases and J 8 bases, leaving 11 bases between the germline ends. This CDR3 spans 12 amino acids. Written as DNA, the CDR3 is TGTGCCAGCAGGGACGAGGGGGATGAGCAGTTCTTC. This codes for CASRDEGDEQFF.

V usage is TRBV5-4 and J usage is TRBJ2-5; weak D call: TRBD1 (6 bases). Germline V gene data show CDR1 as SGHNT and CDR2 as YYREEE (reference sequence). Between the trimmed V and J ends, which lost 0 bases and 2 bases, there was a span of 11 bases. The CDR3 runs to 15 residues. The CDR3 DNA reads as TGTGCCAGCAGCTTGGGAACAGGGTGGCAAGAGACCCAGTACTTC. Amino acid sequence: CASSLGTGWQETQYF.

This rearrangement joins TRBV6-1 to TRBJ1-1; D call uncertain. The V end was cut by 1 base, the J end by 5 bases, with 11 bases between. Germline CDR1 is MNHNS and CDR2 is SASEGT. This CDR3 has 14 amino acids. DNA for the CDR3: TGTGCCAGCAGTGAAGTTACAGCCTGGACTGAAGCTTTCTTT. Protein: CASSEVTAWTEAFF.

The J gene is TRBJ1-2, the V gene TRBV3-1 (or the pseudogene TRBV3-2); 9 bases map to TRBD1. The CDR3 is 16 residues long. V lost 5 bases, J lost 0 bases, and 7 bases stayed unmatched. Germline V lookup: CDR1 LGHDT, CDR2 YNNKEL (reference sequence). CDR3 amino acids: CASSWDRARTNYGYTF. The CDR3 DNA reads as TGTGCCAGCAGCTGGGACAGGGCTAGGACTAACTATGGCTACACCTTC.

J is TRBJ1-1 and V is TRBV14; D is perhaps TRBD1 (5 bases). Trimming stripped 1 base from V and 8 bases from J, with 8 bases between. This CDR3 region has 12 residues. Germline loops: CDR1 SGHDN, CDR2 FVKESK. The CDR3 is CASSQGRGEAFF. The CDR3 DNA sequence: TGTGCCAGCAGCCAAGGGCGGGGCGAAGCTTTCTTT.

The CDR3 loop reads CASSPLLGLLGTEAFF. The CDR3 bases are TGTGCCAGTAGTCCACTCCTGGGGCTTTTGGGCACTGAAGCTTTCTTT. The chain carries TRBV19 and TRBJ1-1; D may be TRBD1 (5 bases). The CDR3 loop spans 16 amino acids. The V end was cut by 5 bases, the J end by 4 bases, with 20 bases between. In germline, CDR1 is LNHDA, CDR2 SQIVND (reference sequence).

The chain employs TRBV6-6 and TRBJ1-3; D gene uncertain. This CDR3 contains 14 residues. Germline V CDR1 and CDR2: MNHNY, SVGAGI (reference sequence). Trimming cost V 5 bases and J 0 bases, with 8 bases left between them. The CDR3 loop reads CASSKQTSGNTIYF. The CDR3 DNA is TGTGCCAGCAGTAAACAAACCTCTGGAAACACCATATATTTT.

CDR3 in DNA: TGCGCCAGCAGCCAAGAATCGACGTGGGGCCATGAGCAGTTCTTC. Translation gives CASSQESTWGHEQFF. This chain connects TRBV4-1 to TRBJ2-1, with a tentative D call TRBD1 (5 bases). Between the trimmed V and J ends, which lost 0 bases and 8 bases, there was a span of 14 bases. From germline, CDR1 is MGHRA and CDR2 YSYEKL. The CDR3 is 15 residues long.

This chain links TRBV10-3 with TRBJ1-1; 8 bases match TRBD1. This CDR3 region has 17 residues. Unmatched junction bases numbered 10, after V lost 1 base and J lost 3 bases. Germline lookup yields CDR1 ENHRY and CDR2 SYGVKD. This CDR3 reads CAISEYAVRGPDTEAFF. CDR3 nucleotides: TGTGCCATCAGTGAGTATGCCGTCAGGGGGCCGGACACTGAAGCTTTCTTT.

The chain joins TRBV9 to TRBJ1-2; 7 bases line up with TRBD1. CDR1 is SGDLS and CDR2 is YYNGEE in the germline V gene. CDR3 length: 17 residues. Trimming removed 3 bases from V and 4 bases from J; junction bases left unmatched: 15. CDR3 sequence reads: CASSARSRGTDIYGYTF. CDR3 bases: TGTGCCAGCAGCGCCCGGAGTCGAGGGACAGACATCTATGGCTACACCTTC.

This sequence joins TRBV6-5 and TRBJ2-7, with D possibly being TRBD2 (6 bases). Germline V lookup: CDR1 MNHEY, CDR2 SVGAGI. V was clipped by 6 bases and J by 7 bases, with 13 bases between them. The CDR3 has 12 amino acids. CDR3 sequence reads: CASRSGVWEQYF. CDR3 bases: TGTGCCAGCAGGTCGGGAGTATGGGAGCAGTACTTC.

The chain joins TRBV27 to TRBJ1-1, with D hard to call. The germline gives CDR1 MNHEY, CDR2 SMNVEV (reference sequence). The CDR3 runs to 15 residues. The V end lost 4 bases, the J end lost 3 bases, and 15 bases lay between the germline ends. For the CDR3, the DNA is TGTGCCAGCAGTTCCTCCCTTAGCGGGGACACTGAAGCTTTCTTT. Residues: CASSSSLSGDTEAFF.

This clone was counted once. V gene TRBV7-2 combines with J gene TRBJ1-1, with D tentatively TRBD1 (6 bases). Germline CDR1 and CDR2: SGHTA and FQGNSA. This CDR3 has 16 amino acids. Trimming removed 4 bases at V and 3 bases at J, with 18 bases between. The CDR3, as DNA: TGTGCCAGCAGCTCAGGGGCGCCCCCAGGAGACACTGAAGCTTTCTTT. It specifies CASSSGAPPGDTEAFF.

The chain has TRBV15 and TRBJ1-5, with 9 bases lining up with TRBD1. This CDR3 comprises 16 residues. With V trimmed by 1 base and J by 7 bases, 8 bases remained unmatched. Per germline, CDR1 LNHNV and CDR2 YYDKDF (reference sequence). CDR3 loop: CATSRGPQGANQPQHF. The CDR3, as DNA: TGTGCCACCAGCAGAGGGCCACAGGGGGCTAACCAGCCCCAGCATTTT. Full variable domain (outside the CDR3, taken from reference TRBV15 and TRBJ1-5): DAMVIQNPRYQVTQFGKPVTLSCSQTLNHNVMYWYQQKSSQAPKLLFHYYDKDFNNEADTPDNFQSRRPNTSFCFLDIRSPGLGDTAMYLCATSRGPQGANQPQHFGDGTRLSIL.

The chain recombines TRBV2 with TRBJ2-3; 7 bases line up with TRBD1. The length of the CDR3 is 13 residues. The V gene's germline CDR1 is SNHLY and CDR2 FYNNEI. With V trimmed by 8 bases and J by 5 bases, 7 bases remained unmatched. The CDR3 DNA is TGTGCCAGCCCTACAGGGGCTGAAGATACGCAGTATTTT. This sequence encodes CASPTGAEDTQYF.

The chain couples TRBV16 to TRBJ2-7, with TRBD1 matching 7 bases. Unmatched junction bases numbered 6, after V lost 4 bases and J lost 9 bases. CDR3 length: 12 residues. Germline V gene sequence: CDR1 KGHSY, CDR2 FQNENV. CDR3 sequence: CASSPQGRGQYF. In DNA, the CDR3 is TGTGCCAGCAGCCCACAGGGGAGAGGGCAGTACTTC.

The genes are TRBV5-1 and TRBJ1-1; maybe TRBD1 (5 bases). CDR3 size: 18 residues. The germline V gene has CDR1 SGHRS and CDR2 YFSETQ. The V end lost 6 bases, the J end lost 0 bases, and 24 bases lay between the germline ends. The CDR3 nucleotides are TGCGCCAGCACCAGCCCCCAGGGTAAGGGGAACATGAACACTGAAGCTTTCTTT. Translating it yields CASTSPQGKGNMNTEAFF.

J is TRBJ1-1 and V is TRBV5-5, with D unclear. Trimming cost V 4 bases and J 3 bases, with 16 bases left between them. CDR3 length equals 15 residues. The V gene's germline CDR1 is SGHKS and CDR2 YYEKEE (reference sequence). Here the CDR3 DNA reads TGTGCCAGCAGCCTCGGATTGAGGGAATACACTGAAGCTTTCTTT. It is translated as CASSLGLREYTEAFF.

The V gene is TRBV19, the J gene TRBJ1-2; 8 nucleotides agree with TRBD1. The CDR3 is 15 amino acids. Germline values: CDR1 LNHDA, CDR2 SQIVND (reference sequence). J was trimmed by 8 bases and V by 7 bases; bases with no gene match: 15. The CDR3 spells CASTGGETPIRGYTF. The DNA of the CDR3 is TGTGCCAGTACAGGGGGCGAGACGCCTATTAGAGGCTACACCTTC.